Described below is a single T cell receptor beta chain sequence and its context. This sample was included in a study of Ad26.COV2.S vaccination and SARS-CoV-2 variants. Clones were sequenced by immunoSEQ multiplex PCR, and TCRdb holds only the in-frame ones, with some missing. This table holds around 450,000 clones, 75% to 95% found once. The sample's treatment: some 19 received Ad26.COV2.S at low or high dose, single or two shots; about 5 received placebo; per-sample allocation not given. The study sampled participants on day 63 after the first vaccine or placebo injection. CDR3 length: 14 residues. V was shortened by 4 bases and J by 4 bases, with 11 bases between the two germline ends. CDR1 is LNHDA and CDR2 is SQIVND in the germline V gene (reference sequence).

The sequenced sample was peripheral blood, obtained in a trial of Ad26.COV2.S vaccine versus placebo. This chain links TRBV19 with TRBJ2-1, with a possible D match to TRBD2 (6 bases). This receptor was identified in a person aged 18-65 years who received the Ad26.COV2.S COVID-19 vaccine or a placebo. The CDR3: CASSSWAGYNEQFF. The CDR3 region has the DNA TGTGCCAGTAGTAGCTGGGCGGGATACAATGAGCAGTTCTTC.